These T cell receptor beta chains were read from a single sample in a study of T cells in Graves' hyperthyroidism and ophthalmopathy. MiXCR was run by TCRdb on the multiplex PCR reads, yielding one entry per CDR3 protein. Of around 690,000 distinct CDR3 sequences listed, 17% are singletons. Sequences were obtained from blood. Source of these receptors: a middle-aged man with Graves' hyperthyroidism. The CDR3 runs from the conserved cysteine through the conserved F or W. A D gene is named only where the DNA matches it firmly. Rows may omit the clone size; those that give it use once, few, many or a size class.

J gene | V gene | clone size | D gene | CDR3 DNA | CDR3 protein
TRBJ2-5 | TRBV28 | - | - | TGTGCCAGCAGTAAGGGGGACACCCAAGAGACCCAGTACTTC | CASSKGDTQETQYF
TRBJ1-2 | TRBV18 | - | - | TGTGCCAGCTCACCGGGACACGAAAACTATGGCTACACCTTC | CASSPGHENYGYTF
TRBJ1-2 | TRBV24-1 | many | TRBD1 | TGTGCCACCAGTGATCCGGCTCAACAGGGGAAAGCTAACTATGGCTACACCTTC | CATSDPAQQGKANYGYTF
TRBJ2-2 | TRBV30 | few | TRBD1 | TGTGCCTGGGGTCCAGGGGGCTTGACCGGGGAGCTGTTTTTT | CAWGPGGLTGELFF
TRBJ2-1 | TRBV7-2 | - | TRBD1 | TGTGCCCTCAGGACAGGAGAATACAATGAGCAGTTCTTC | CALRTGEYNEQFF
TRBJ2-2 | TRBV7-9 | - | - | TGTGCTTCGCTAGCAACCGGGGAGCTGTTTTTT | CASLATGELFF
TRBJ1-1 | TRBV18 | - | - | TGTGCCCGCTCACCAACCGGGACGCTGGGTACTGAAGCTTTCTTT | CARSPTGTLGTEAFF
TRBJ2-1 | TRBV7-3 | - | TRBD2 | TGTGCCAGCAGCTTACTTTCCTCTAGCGGCTACAATGAGCAGTTCTTC | CASSLLSSSGYNEQFF
TRBJ2-2 | TRBV20-1 | few | - | TGCAGTGCCAGGGCTACGAACACCGGGGAGCTGTTTTTT | CSARATNTGELFF
TRBJ1-5 | TRBV30 | many | - | TGTGCCTGGAGCTTGGGGGGAAGCAGCAATCAGCCCCAGCATTTT | CAWSLGGSSNQPQHF
TRBJ1-2 | TRBV28 | many | - | TGTGCCAGCAGTTTAGGGGGGAAGGACTATGGCTACACCTTC | CASSLGGKDYGYTF
TRBJ2-3 | TRBV29-1 | - | TRBD2 | TGCAGCGTTGAAGACGGACTAGCAGATACGCAGTATTTT | CSVEDGLADTQYF
TRBJ2-5 | TRBV5-1 | many | TRBD1 | TGCGCCAGCAGCGGTAATCCTACGACAGGGATGGAGACCCAGTACTTC | CASSGNPTTGMETQYF
TRBJ1-3 | TRBV2 | many | TRBD1 | TGTGCCAGCGGCAGGGGGCGATTAACCGGAAACACCATATATTTT | CASGRGRLTGNTIYF
TRBJ2-2 | TRBV13 | - | - | TGTGCCAGCAGCTTGGGTCCCCTGGGTATCGGGGAGCTGTTTTTT | CASSLGPLGIGELFF
TRBJ2-5 | TRBV6-2/TRBV6-3 | many | - | TGTGCCAGCAGTTACAATGCGGCGACGCAAGAGACCCAGTACTTC | CASSYNAATQETQYF
TRBJ2-1 | TRBV6-1 | - | - | TGTGCCAGCAGTGAAAATTCGGGGAGTCCCTACAATGAGCAGTTCTTC | CASSENSGSPYNEQFF
TRBJ2-7 | TRBV20-1 | - | - | TGCAGTGCTAGCTTCCACGAGCAGTACTTC | CSASFHEQYF
TRBJ2-1 | TRBV28 | - | TRBD2 | TGTGCCAGCGCCGCCAGCGGGACGAACAATGAGCAGTTCTTC | CASAASGTNNEQFF
TRBJ2-2 | TRBV2 | many | TRBD2 | TGTGCCAGCAAGGGGACTAGCGGGGTGTCCGGGGAGCTGTTTTTT | CASKGTSGVSGELFF
TRBJ1-2 | TRBV28 | - | - | TGTGCCAGCAGTTCCAACAGGGCCCTTAAAAGTGGCTACACCTTC | CASSSNRALKSGYTF
TRBJ2-5 | TRBV18 | - | - | TGTGCCAGCTCAATAAGGGTCGGGGAGACCCAGTACTTC | CASSIRVGETQYF
TRBJ1-2 | TRBV5-1 | few | TRBD1 | TGCGCCAGCAGCACGACAGGGGCTGGCTACACCTTC | CASSTTGAGYTF
TRBJ2-1 | TRBV28 | many | TRBD2 | TGTGCCAGCAGCCAGACCCCTAGCGGGAGTGGCAATGAGCAGTTCTTC | CASSQTPSGSGNEQFF